These T cell receptor beta chains were read from a single sample in a study of human T cells and chemical hapten exposure. TCRdb re-called the RACE reads with MiXCR, one entry per CDR3 protein. Among roughly 90,000 distinct CDR3 sequences, about a tenth were seen once, and the ten largest hold about 0.95%. The starting material was whole blood, obtained in connection with sensitization to the hapten diphenylcyclopropenone (DPC). These receptors originate from a woman in her thirties with alopecia areata. Some clones in this sample may be carry-over from other donors' samples. Each CDR3 is given with its conserved first and last residue. Each record gives: V gene, clone size, D gene, J gene, CDR3 DNA, CDR3 protein. The D gene is left open where the match is weak. Rows may omit the clone size; those that give it use once, few, many or a size class.

v_gene: TRBV6-2/TRBV6-3
abundance: few
d_gene: TRBD2
j_gene: TRBJ2-1
CDR3nt: TGTGCCAGCACCGGTGGGGCGGGGGGGATCAATGAGCAGTTCTTC
CDR3aa: CASTGGAGGINEQFF

v_gene: TRBV27
abundance: many
d_gene: .
j_gene: TRBJ2-1
CDR3nt: TGTGCCAGCAGTACATACAATGAGCAGTTCTTC
CDR3aa: CASSTYNEQFF

v_gene: TRBV28
abundance: many
d_gene: TRBD1
j_gene: TRBJ2-2
CDR3nt: TGTGCCAGCAGTAGGACAGGGCTAAACACCGGGGAGCTGTTTTTT
CDR3aa: CASSRTGLNTGELFF

v_gene: TRBV2
abundance: .
d_gene: .
j_gene: TRBJ2-3
CDR3nt: TGTGCCAGCCTACAGGGGGGGAAACAGTATTTT
CDR3aa: CASLQGGKQYF

v_gene: TRBV6-2/TRBV6-3
abundance: many
d_gene: .
j_gene: TRBJ2-3
CDR3nt: TGTGCCAGCAGAGAAGGGCCCCATACGCAGTATTTT
CDR3aa: CASREGPHTQYF

v_gene: TRBV20-1
abundance: .
d_gene: TRBD1
j_gene: TRBJ1-1
CDR3nt: TGCAGTGCCCTTGCCGGGACAGCGAACACTGAAGCTTTCTTT
CDR3aa: CSALAGTANTEAFF

v_gene: TRBV11-3
abundance: many
d_gene: TRBD2
j_gene: TRBJ2-1
CDR3nt: TGTGCCAGCAGCTTCGGACTAGCGGGAGGACAGAATGAGCAGTTCTTC
CDR3aa: CASSFGLAGGQNEQFF

v_gene: TRBV29-1
abundance: few
d_gene: .
j_gene: TRBJ2-6
CDR3nt: TGCGGGCCCTCTGGGGCCAACGTCCTGACTTTC
CDR3aa: CGPSGANVLTF

v_gene: TRBV28
abundance: many
d_gene: .
j_gene: TRBJ1-4
CDR3nt: TGTGCCAGCAGTTTAACCACGACAGGCCGTAATGAAAAACTGTTTTTT
CDR3aa: CASSLTTTGRNEKLFF

v_gene: TRBV7-9
abundance: .
d_gene: .
j_gene: TRBJ2-2
CDR3nt: TGTGCCAGCAGCCCAGACACCGCGGCCACCGGGGAGCTGTTTTTT
CDR3aa: CASSPDTAATGELFF

v_gene: TRBV6-4
abundance: .
d_gene: TRBD2
j_gene: TRBJ2-1
CDR3nt: TGTGCCAGCAGTCGGGGTAGCGGGAGGTTGTACAATGAGCAGTTCTTC
CDR3aa: CASSRGSGRLYNEQFF

v_gene: TRBV7-3
abundance: few
d_gene: .
j_gene: TRBJ2-5
CDR3nt: TGTGCCAGCAGCCCCGGTCCTCGAGCGGAGACCCAGTACTTC
CDR3aa: CASSPGPRAETQYF

v_gene: TRBV30
abundance: few
d_gene: .
j_gene: TRBJ2-5
CDR3nt: TGTGCCTGGAGTGTAAATGACCGTGGACAAGAGACCCAGTACTTC
CDR3aa: CAWSVNDRGQETQYF

v_gene: TRBV30
abundance: few
d_gene: TRBD2
j_gene: TRBJ2-1
CDR3nt: TGTGCCTGGACACCGGCCCTAGCGGGGCAGCAGTTCTTC
CDR3aa: CAWTPALAGQQFF

v_gene: TRBV7-9
abundance: .
d_gene: .
j_gene: TRBJ1-6
CDR3nt: TGTGCCAGCACCCACCCCGGGGCGGGATTTTCACCCCTCCACTTT
CDR3aa: CASTHPGAGFSPLHF

v_gene: TRBV7-9
abundance: .
d_gene: .
j_gene: TRBJ2-7
CDR3nt: TGTGCCAGCAGCTTACTCCTGTACGAGCAGTACTTC
CDR3aa: CASSLLLYEQYF

v_gene: TRBV29-1
abundance: many
d_gene: TRBD1
j_gene: TRBJ2-5
CDR3nt: TGCAGCGTTGTGGGATCGGGACAGGGGGCCCAAGAGACCCAGTACTTC
CDR3aa: CSVVGSGQGAQETQYF

v_gene: TRBV6-2/TRBV6-3
abundance: many
d_gene: TRBD2
j_gene: TRBJ2-7
CDR3nt: TGTGCCAGCAGTTACCAGAGCGGGAGGGCCGTTCAACACGAGCAGTACTTC
CDR3aa: CASSYQSGRAVQHEQYF

v_gene: TRBV20-1
abundance: few
d_gene: TRBD2
j_gene: TRBJ2-3
CDR3nt: TGCAGTGCTAGAGATCCGCTAGCGGGGGGGCCAGATACGCAGTATTTT
CDR3aa: CSARDPLAGGPDTQYF

v_gene: TRBV5-6
abundance: few
d_gene: .
j_gene: TRBJ2-1
CDR3nt: TGTGCCAGCAGCTTGGAGGGGGTGGCCTACAATGAGCAGTTCTTC
CDR3aa: CASSLEGVAYNEQFF

v_gene: TRBV2
abundance: many
d_gene: .
j_gene: TRBJ2-1
CDR3nt: TGTGCCAGCCCGCGAGCCGGCTCCTACAATGAGCAGTTCTTC
CDR3aa: CASPRAGSYNEQFF

v_gene: TRBV6-5
abundance: .
d_gene: .
j_gene: TRBJ1-5
CDR3nt: TGTGCCAGCAGTTACGGAGAGAATCAGCCCCAGCATTTT
CDR3aa: CASSYGENQPQHF

v_gene: TRBV12-3/TRBV12-4
abundance: few
d_gene: TRBD2
j_gene: TRBJ2-2
CDR3nt: TGTGCCAGCAGCCCGGTGTTAGCGGGGGGAAACTCGAACACCGGGGAGCTGTTTTTT
CDR3aa: CASSPVLAGGNSNTGELFF

v_gene: TRBV7-9
abundance: few
d_gene: TRBD1
j_gene: TRBJ2-2
CDR3nt: TGTGCCAGCAGCCTTACAGGGGAAACCGGGGAGCTGTTTTTT
CDR3aa: CASSLTGETGELFF

v_gene: TRBV2
abundance: many
d_gene: .
j_gene: TRBJ1-5
CDR3nt: TGTGCCAGCAGCGCAGATAGGAGGAGCAATCAGCCCCAGCATTTT
CDR3aa: CASSADRRSNQPQHF

v_gene: TRBV6-6
abundance: many
d_gene: TRBD2
j_gene: TRBJ2-3
CDR3nt: TGTGCCAGCACCCAGACTAGCGGATACACAGATACGCAGTATTTT
CDR3aa: CASTQTSGYTDTQYF

v_gene: TRBV29-1
abundance: .
d_gene: TRBD2
j_gene: TRBJ2-3
CDR3nt: TGCAGCGTTGAAAAGGCGGGAGGGGGAGATACGCAGTATTTT
CDR3aa: CSVEKAGGGDTQYF

v_gene: TRBV4-3
abundance: many
d_gene: .
j_gene: TRBJ2-1
CDR3nt: TGCGCCAGCAGCCAAGAGTGGGCCACCCCCAATGAGCAGTTCTTC
CDR3aa: CASSQEWATPNEQFF

v_gene: TRBV7-2
abundance: few
d_gene: TRBD1
j_gene: TRBJ1-6
CDR3nt: TGTGCCAGCAGTTGGACAGGGGGCGCTTATAATTCACCCCTCCACTTT
CDR3aa: CASSWTGGAYNSPLHF

v_gene: TRBV20-1
abundance: few
d_gene: .
j_gene: TRBJ1-4
CDR3nt: TGCAGTGCTAGCCGTGGCAGGGAGGTTGAAAAACTGTTTTTT
CDR3aa: CSASRGREVEKLFF

v_gene: TRBV30
abundance: .
d_gene: .
j_gene: TRBJ2-7
CDR3nt: TGTGCCTGGATAACCGGGACTCAGGGAGGTGAGCAGTACTTC
CDR3aa: CAWITGTQGGEQYF

v_gene: TRBV7-2
abundance: few
d_gene: .
j_gene: TRBJ2-4
CDR3nt: TGTGCCAGCAGCCTTATAGGTTCTCTAGCCAAAAACATTCAGTACTTC
CDR3aa: CASSLIGSLAKNIQYF

v_gene: TRBV2
abundance: few
d_gene: .
j_gene: TRBJ1-1
CDR3nt: TGTGCCAGCAGAACCCTGTCCCTGAACACTGAAGCTTTCTTT
CDR3aa: CASRTLSLNTEAFF

v_gene: TRBV29-1
abundance: few
d_gene: .
j_gene: TRBJ1-1
CDR3nt: TGCAGCGTTAAGGGAACTGGCACTGAAGCTTTCTTT
CDR3aa: CSVKGTGTEAFF

v_gene: TRBV29-1
abundance: many
d_gene: .
j_gene: TRBJ1-2
CDR3nt: TGCAGCGTTGAAGAACAGAAGGGAAACTATGGCTACACCTTC
CDR3aa: CSVEEQKGNYGYTF

v_gene: TRBV7-9
abundance: .
d_gene: .
j_gene: TRBJ2-7
CDR3nt: TGTGCCAGCAGCTTACAGGGAGGCTACGAGCAGTACTTC
CDR3aa: CASSLQGGYEQYF

v_gene: TRBV7-6
abundance: few
d_gene: .
j_gene: TRBJ2-2
CDR3nt: TGTGCCAGCAGCTTAGCGCGGTGGCAGAACACCGGGGAGCTGTTTTTT
CDR3aa: CASSLARWQNTGELFF

v_gene: TRBV6-1
abundance: many
d_gene: TRBD2
j_gene: TRBJ2-5
CDR3nt: TGTGCCAGCAGTGAAATAGCGGGGGGGCAAGAGACCCAGTACTTC
CDR3aa: CASSEIAGGQETQYF

v_gene: TRBV4-2
abundance: many
d_gene: TRBD1
j_gene: TRBJ2-2
CDR3nt: TGTGCCAGCAGCCAGCCAGACAGGGGGACCGGGGAGCTGTTTTTT
CDR3aa: CASSQPDRGTGELFF

v_gene: TRBV7-8
abundance: few
d_gene: .
j_gene: TRBJ2-6
CDR3nt: TGTGCCAGCAGGGGACGAGCTGGGGCCAACGTCCTGACTTTC
CDR3aa: CASRGRAGANVLTF

v_gene: TRBV3-1
abundance: many
d_gene: TRBD1
j_gene: TRBJ1-2
CDR3nt: TGTGCCAGCAGCCCCGGACAGGGCTCTAACTATGGCTACACCTTC
CDR3aa: CASSPGQGSNYGYTF

v_gene: TRBV10-3
abundance: many
d_gene: .
j_gene: TRBJ2-1
CDR3nt: TGTGCCATCAGTGAGACCAGGGACTCCTACAATGAGCAGTTCTTC
CDR3aa: CAISETRDSYNEQFF

v_gene: TRBV2
abundance: few
d_gene: .
j_gene: TRBJ1-5
CDR3nt: TGTGCCAGCAGTGAAGCTCAGGGGTTTCAGCCCCAGCATTTT
CDR3aa: CASSEAQGFQPQHF

v_gene: TRBV5-4
abundance: many
d_gene: TRBD2
j_gene: TRBJ2-7
CDR3nt: TGTGCCAGCAGCTTGGCGGGCGGGGGTATCTCCTACGAGCAGTACTTC
CDR3aa: CASSLAGGGISYEQYF

v_gene: TRBV5-8
abundance: many
d_gene: .
j_gene: TRBJ1-3
CDR3nt: TGTGCCAGCAGCCATTACTCTGGAAACACCATATATTTT
CDR3aa: CASSHYSGNTIYF

v_gene: TRBV6-6
abundance: few
d_gene: .
j_gene: TRBJ2-7
CDR3nt: TGTGCCAGCAGTTTTCTTGGGCTCCCGCAGAAGAGCCTCTACGAGCAGTACTTC
CDR3aa: CASSFLGLPQKSLYEQYF